These T cell receptor beta chains were read from a single sample in a study of immune characterization of retroperitoneal liposarcoma. One entry per CDR3 protein results from TCRdb running MiXCR on the PCR reads. Of roughly 4,600 distinct CDR3 sequences in the sample, roughly a third were seen once. Material: tumor tissue. All receptors come from a male donor with retroperitoneal liposarcoma. Each CDR3 is given with its conserved first and last residue.

TRBJ1-1 | TRBV7-2 | CASSFGYNTEAFF
TRBJ2-1 | TRBV11-3 | CASSPVYCPWLAKNIQFF
TRBJ2-1 | TRBV11-3 | CASSLGLGLAEDEQFF
TRBJ2-3 | TRBV7-2 | CASSLGGGFYTDTQYF
TRBJ2-5 | TRBV30 | CAWSPGSGLQETQYF
TRBJ2-1 | TRBV20-1 | CSAVLGTSGQETQFF
TRBJ2-3 | TRBV6-1 | CASSRNQGDGADTQYF
TRBJ2-1 | TRBV6-1 | CASSSPSGEGQETQFF
TRBJ2-1 | TRBV7-2 | CASSLGQDYNEQFF
TRBJ2-2 | TRBV11-3 | CASSLPGTGVNTGELFF
TRBJ2-1 | TRBV7-9 | CASSSDRVYEQFF
TRBJ1-4 | TRBV6-1 | CASSRKDSSNEKLFF
- | TRBV4-1 | CASSQSLAGGSEQYF
TRBJ2-7 | TRBV6-1 | CASSGTLGLVIEQYF
TRBJ2-1 | TRBV6-5 | CASSYSTQGLYNEQFF
TRBJ2-1 | TRBV6-6 | CASSYRRGTSGQETQFF
TRBJ2-3 | TRBV6-1 | CASRVDGEDTQYF
- | TRBV10-3 | CAITPSGRNYEQFF
TRBJ2-6 | TRBV6-8 | CASSYPSGESLNVLTF
TRBJ2-1 | TRBV6-6 | CASSYSTGPYEQFF
TRBJ2-1 | TRBV6-6 | CASSKLAGSYEQFF
TRBJ2-1 | TRBV27 | CASSNLRVNEQFF
TRBJ2-5 | TRBV4-2 | CASSQGYNEQYF
TRBJ2-5 | TRBV7-3 | CASSTHYGETQYF
TRBJ2-5 | TRBV6-1 | CASSEARRFGTQYF
TRBJ1-3 | TRBV7-9 | CASSPRRGSPGNTIYF
TRBJ2-3 | TRBV6-1 | CASSYQAGVPQYF
TRBJ2-1 | TRBV6-1 | CASSPGLVRETQFF
TRBJ2-7 | TRBV6-1 | CASSRGQDSPRYF
TRBJ2-1 | TRBV6-1 | CASAKPGLAVNNEQFF
TRBJ2-1 | TRBV12-3/TRBV12-4 | CASSFSGLSGLNEQFF
TRBJ2-1 | TRBV12-3/TRBV12-4 | CASTPQGLNIQLF
TRBJ2-3 | TRBV25-1 | CASSEGYVGMSTDTQYF
TRBJ1-2 | TRBV12-3/TRBV12-4 | CASSSGLTNYGYTF
TRBJ2-5 | TRBV7-6 | CASSLDLLAGTGRETQYF
TRBJ2-7 | TRBV4-1 | CASSQGLAGPYEQYF
TRBJ1-6 | TRBV6-1 | CASSEARGRVSPLHF
TRBJ2-1 | TRBV3-1 | CASSQGLAGGLTEQFF
- | TRBV18 | CASSPGTTPTYEQYF
TRBJ2-1 | TRBV7-9 | CASSPRGSQETQFF
TRBJ2-2 | TRBV6-6 | CASRKGADGELFF
TRBJ2-2 | TRBV6-1 | CASSEKDTGELFF